This is a list of T cell receptor beta chains from one sample in a study of blood T cell repertoires in COVID-19. Data came from immunoSEQ multiplex PCR; TCRdb stores just in-frame clones and leaves some out. The profile shows over 250,000 clones, 83% of them singletons. Sequences were obtained from peripheral blood. Source of these receptors: a woman aged 45-60 years who had recovered from COVID-19. CDR3s include the opening cysteine and the closing phenylalanine or tryptophan. Each record gives: D gene, J gene, V gene, clone size, CDR3 DNA, CDR3 protein. D genes are given only for firm matches. The size of a clone is reported for some rows only, either as once, few or many, or as a class for expanded clones.

. TRBJ1-3 TRBV28 once TGTGCCAGCAGCCTCGACAGCGTCCAGGGAAACACCATATATTTT CASSLDSVQGNTIYF
TRBD1 TRBJ2-2 TRBV5-6 . TGTGCCAGCAGCTTTTTTACAGGGGAAGTCGGGGAGCTGTTTTTT CASSFFTGEVGELFF
TRBD1 TRBJ2-7 TRBV30 . TGTGCCTGGATGGGACAGGGAGGGGAGCAGTACTTC CAWMGQGGEQYF
. TRBJ1-5 TRBV19 . TGTGCCAGTAGTAGATATCAGGGTAGCAATCAGCCCCAGCATTTT CASSRYQGSNQPQHF
. TRBJ1-1 TRBV25-1 . TGTGCCAGCAGTGGATCAGCCGGCGCGGGACGGGGTGAAGCTTTCTTT CASSGSAGAGRGEAFF
. TRBJ1-1 TRBV6-2/TRBV6-3 . TGTGCCAGCAGTACGGGGACAATAACAAGCGTAGCTTTCTTT CASSTGTITSVAFF
TRBD1 TRBJ1-1 TRBV3-1/TRBV3-2 . TGTGCCAGCAGCCAAGCCGACAGGGGGCATACTGAAGCTTTCTTT CASSQADRGHTEAFF
. TRBJ1-5 TRBV2 . TGTGCCAGCAGTGATCAACCAGAGGGGGAATCGCCCCAGCATTTT CASSDQPEGESPQHF
. TRBJ2-3 TRBV29-1 . TGCAGCGTTGAAGGTCGGAGCACAGATACGCAGTATTTT CSVEGRSTDTQYF
. TRBJ1-6 TRBV9 . TGTGCCAGCAGCGTAGGGGGGCCCGGGTCCTATAATTCACCCCTCCACTTT CASSVGGPGSYNSPLHF
. TRBJ1-2 TRBV4-2 few TGTGCCAGCAGCCAACGCGCCGGGGGGGCCGGCTATGGCTACACCTTC CASSQRAGGAGYGYTF
. TRBJ2-7 TRBV7-2 . TGTGCCAGCAGCCCCTGGCAACAGGTACTCTACGAGCAGTACTTC CASSPWQQVLYEQYF
. TRBJ1-2 TRBV3-1/TRBV3-2 . TGTGCCAGCAGCCAAGCCCCAGGGTATTCAGATGGCTACACCTTC CASSQAPGYSDGYTF
TRBD1 TRBJ2-3 TRBV29-1 . TGCAGCGGGCAGAGGGGGACAGGGGGAACAGATACGCAGTATTTT CSGQRGTGGTDTQYF
. TRBJ2-6 TRBV7-6 . TGTGCCAGCAGCTTAGAGCCCGACTCTGGGGCCAACGTCCTGACTTTC CASSLEPDSGANVLTF
TRBD1 TRBJ2-3 TRBV30 . TGTGCCTGGAGTGTATGGGACAGACTCACAGATACGCAGTATTTT CAWSVWDRLTDTQYF
TRBD1 TRBJ2-2 TRBV2 once TGTGCCAGCAGTAAAGGACAGGCCTATCCCGGGGAGCTGTTTTTT CASSKGQAYPGELFF
TRBD2 TRBJ2-7 TRBV4-2 . TGTGCCAGCAGCAGCCGACTAGCTCAGACCTACGAGCAGTACTTC CASSSRLAQTYEQYF
. TRBJ1-1 TRBV2 . TGTGCCAGCAGTGAAACCTTCCCCCGAGGGTGGAACACTGAAGCTTTCTTT CASSETFPRGWNTEAFF
. TRBJ2-1 TRBV19 once TGTGCCAGTAAGACCGGGACTGGATACAATGAGCAGTTCTTC CASKTGTGYNEQFF
. TRBJ1-2 TRBV12-3/TRBV12-4 . TGTGCCAGCAGTCTCCCCTCGAGGGTCGGCTACACCTTC CASSLPSRVGYTF
. TRBJ2-1 TRBV4-3 . TGCGCCAGCAGCCAGGCTTTACAGGGAAGCTATGAGCAGTTCTTC CASSQALQGSYEQFF
. TRBJ2-1 TRBV25-1 few TGTGCCAGCAGGTCCGGGGTGAGCTCCTACAATGAGCAGTTCTTC CASRSGVSSYNEQFF
TRBD1 TRBJ2-7 TRBV10-3 . TGTGCCATCAGCCTGACAGGGGTCGAGCAGTACTTC CAISLTGVEQYF
. TRBJ1-5 TRBV15 . TGTGCCACCAGCAGAGAGCGGGGAGGTCAGCCCCAGCATTTT CATSRERGGQPQHF
. TRBJ2-3 TRBV2 . TGTGCCAGCGATCGAGGGGGGGGACCCACAGATACGCAGTATTTT CASDRGGGPTDTQYF
. TRBJ1-2 TRBV5-1 . TGCGCCAGCAGCTCTCCAGGGATCTTTGGCTACACCTTC CASSSPGIFGYTF
TRBD1 TRBJ2-1 TRBV7-9 . TGTGCCAGCAGCCCCCGGGACAGGAGCTACAATGAGCAGTTCTTC CASSPRDRSYNEQFF
. TRBJ1-6 TRBV4-2 . TGTGCCAGCAGCCAAGAGGGAGTGGAGGATTCACCCCTCCACTTT CASSQEGVEDSPLHF
TRBD1 TRBJ2-7 TRBV11-3 . TGTGCCAGGCCGATCTACAGGGGGCACGAGCAGTACTTC CARPIYRGHEQYF
. TRBJ2-6 TRBV9 . TGTGCCAGCAGCGTAGCGGCAGGTCCCTCTGGGGCCAACGTCCTGACTTTC CASSVAAGPSGANVLTF
. TRBJ2-7 TRBV7-2 few TGTGCCAGCAGCACAGGGATTGTCGGCGAGCAGTACTTC CASSTGIVGEQYF
. TRBJ2-7 TRBV21-1 . TGTGCCAGCAGCAAAGATTGGGGCCACGAGCAGTACTTC CASSKDWGHEQYF
. TRBJ2-7 TRBV3-1/TRBV3-2 . TGTGCCAGCAGCCAAGGTGCGGCTACGGGGCAGTACTTC CASSQGAATGQYF
TRBD1 TRBJ1-2 TRBV5-3 . TGTGCCAGAAGCTTGCGACAGGGACTCCCGAATGGCTACACCTTC CARSLRQGLPNGYTF